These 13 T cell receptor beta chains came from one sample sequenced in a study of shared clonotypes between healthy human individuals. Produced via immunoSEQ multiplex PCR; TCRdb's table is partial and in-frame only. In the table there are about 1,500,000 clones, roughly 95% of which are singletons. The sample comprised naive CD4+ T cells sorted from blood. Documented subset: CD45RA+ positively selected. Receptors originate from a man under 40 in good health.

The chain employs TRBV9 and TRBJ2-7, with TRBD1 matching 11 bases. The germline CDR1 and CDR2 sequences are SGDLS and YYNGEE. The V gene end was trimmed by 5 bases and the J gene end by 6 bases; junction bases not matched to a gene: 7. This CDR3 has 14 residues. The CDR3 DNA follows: TGTGCCAGCAGTCTCGGGACAGGGGGTGTCGAGCAGTACTTC. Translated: CASSLGTGGVEQYF.

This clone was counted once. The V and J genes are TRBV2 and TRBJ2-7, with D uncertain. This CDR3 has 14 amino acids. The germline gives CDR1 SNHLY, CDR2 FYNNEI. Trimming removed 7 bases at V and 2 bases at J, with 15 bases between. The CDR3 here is CASTKQTAPYEQYF. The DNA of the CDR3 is TGTGCCAGCACTAAGCAGACCGCCCCCTACGAGCAGTACTTC.

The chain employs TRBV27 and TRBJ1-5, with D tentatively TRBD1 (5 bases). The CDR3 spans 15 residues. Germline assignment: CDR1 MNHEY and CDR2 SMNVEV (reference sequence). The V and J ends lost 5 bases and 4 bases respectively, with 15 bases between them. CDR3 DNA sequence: TGTGCCAGCAGTACGGGGGACCAGAAAAATCAGCCCCAGCATTTT. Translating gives CASSTGDQKNQPQHF.

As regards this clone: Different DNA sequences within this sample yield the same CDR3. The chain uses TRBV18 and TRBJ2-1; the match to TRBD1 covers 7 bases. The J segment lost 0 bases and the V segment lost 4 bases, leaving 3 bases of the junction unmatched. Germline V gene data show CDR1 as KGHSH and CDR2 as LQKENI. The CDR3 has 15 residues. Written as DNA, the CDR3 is TGTGCCAGCTCACTGGGACAGAGCTCCTACAATGAGCAGTTCTTC. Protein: CASSLGQSSYNEQFF.

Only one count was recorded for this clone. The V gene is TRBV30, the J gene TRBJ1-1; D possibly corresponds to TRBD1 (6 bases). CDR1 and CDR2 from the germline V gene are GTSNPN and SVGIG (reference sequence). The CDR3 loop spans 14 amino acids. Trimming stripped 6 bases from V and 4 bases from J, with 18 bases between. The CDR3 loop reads CACAAGGASTEAFF. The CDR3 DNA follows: TGTGCCTGTGCTGCGGGGGGGGCATCCACTGAAGCTTTCTTT.

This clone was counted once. The CDR3 coding sequence is TGTGCCAGCAGTTACCCAGGGACCAATGAGCAGTTCTTC. Translating it yields CASSYPGTNEQFF. The chain carries TRBV6-5 and TRBJ2-1; D may match TRBD1 or TRBD2 (5 bases each). Germline values: CDR1 MNHEY, CDR2 SVGAGI. The CDR3 has 13 residues. The V end was cut by 2 bases, the J end by 6 bases, with 8 bases between.

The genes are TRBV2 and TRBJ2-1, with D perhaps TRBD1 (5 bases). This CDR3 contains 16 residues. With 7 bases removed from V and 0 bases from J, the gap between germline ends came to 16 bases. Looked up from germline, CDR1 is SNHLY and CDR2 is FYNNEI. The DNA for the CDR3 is TGTGCCAGCAAAGAAGGGGTGCCAAGCTCCTACAATGAGCAGTTCTTC. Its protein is CASKEGVPSSYNEQFF.

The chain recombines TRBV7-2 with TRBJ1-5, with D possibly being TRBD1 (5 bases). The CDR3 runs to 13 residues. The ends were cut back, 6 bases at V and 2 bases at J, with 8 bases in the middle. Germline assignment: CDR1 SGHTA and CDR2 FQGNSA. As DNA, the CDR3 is TGTGCCAGCAGTACACAGGGCAATCAGCCCCAGCATTTT. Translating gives CASSTQGNQPQHF.

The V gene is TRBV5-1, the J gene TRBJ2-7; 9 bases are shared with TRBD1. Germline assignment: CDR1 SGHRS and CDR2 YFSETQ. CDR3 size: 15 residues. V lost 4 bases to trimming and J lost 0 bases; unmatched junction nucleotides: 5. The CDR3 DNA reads TGCGCCAGCAGCACACAGGGGGCGGACTCCTACGAGCAGTACTTC. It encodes CASSTQGADSYEQYF.

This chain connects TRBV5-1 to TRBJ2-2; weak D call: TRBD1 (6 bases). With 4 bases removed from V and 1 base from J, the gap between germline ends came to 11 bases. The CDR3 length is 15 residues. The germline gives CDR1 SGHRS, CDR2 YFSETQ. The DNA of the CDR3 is TGCGCCAGCAGCATAAAGACAGGGAACACCGGGGAGCTGTTTTTT. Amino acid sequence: CASSIKTGNTGELFF.

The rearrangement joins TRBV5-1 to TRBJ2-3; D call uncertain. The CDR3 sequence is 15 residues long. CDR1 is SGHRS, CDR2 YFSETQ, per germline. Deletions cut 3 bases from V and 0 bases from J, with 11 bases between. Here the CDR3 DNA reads TGCGCCAGCAGCTACCAGACTTCTAGCACAGATACGCAGTATTTT. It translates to CASSYQTSSTDTQYF.

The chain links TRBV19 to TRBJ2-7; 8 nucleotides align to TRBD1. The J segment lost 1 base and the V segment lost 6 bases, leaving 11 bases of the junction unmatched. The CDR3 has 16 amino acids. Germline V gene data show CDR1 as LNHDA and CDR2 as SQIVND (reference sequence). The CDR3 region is CASRDPRQGRSYEQYF. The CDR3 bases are TGTGCCAGTAGGGATCCTCGACAGGGGAGATCCTACGAGCAGTACTTC.

The CDR3 spells CASSLVGGAHFYNEQFF. CDR3 DNA sequence: TGTGCCAGCAGCTTGGTAGGGGGGGCCCATTTCTACAATGAGCAGTTCTTC. The rearrangement uses TRBV5-4 and TRBJ2-1, with D perhaps matching TRBD2 (7 bases). The V gene's germline CDR1 is SGHNT and CDR2 YYREEE (reference sequence). The CDR3 totals 17 residues. V was clipped by 0 bases and J by 3 bases, with 16 bases between them. Based on the CDR3 plus reference TRBV5-4 and TRBJ2-1, the full variable domain is ETGVTQSPTHLIKTRGQQVTLRCSSQSGHNTVSWYQQALGQGPQFIFQYYREEENGRGNFPPRFSGLQFPNYSSELNVNALELDDSALYLCASSLVGGAHFYNEQFFGPGTRLTVL.